The next 9 T cell receptor beta chains were all read from a single sample in a study of regulatory T cells in long-lasting Graves disease. Libraries of TCR beta came from iRepertoire HTBI primers plus Arm-PCR of CDR3 regions. TCRdb independently ran MiXCR on the multiplex PCR reads; one entry per CDR3 protein. Of a few hundred thousand distinct CDR3 sequences listed, 11% to 15% are singletons. Time point here: newly diagnosed GD, antithyroid drugs for less than 3 months. Preparation of the TCR library used RNA extracted from PBMCs. These same data were also listed under a study on T cells in Graves' hyperthyroidism and ophthalmopathy.

The sample consisted of peripheral blood mononuclear cells (PBMCs), taken at new diagnosis, from a patient treated with antithyroid drugs. These receptor sequences come from a woman in her fifties or sixties with Graves disease.

The chain carries TRBV5-1 and TRBJ1-1; the D gene is possibly TRBD1 (5 bases). The CDR3 has 13 amino acids. V was clipped by 5 bases and J by 3 bases, with 11 bases between them. The V gene's germline CDR1 is SGHRS and CDR2 YFSETQ. CDR3 sequence (DNA): TGCGCCAGCAGGCTCACGGGGGACACTGAAGCTTTCTTT. Amino acid sequence: CASRLTGDTEAFF.

Ten or more counts support this clonotype. The chain has TRBV5-5 and TRBJ2-3; 12 nucleotides agree with TRBD2. Germline trimming cut 7 bases from V and 2 bases from J; bases unmatched to any gene: 8. There are 16 residues in the CDR3. Germline-derived CDR1 and CDR2 are SGHKS and YYEKEE (reference sequence). CDR3 residues: CASLIRTSGNTDTQYF. As DNA, the CDR3 is TGTGCCAGCCTAATCCGGACTAGCGGGAACACAGATACGCAGTATTTT.

This chain connects TRBV6-1 to TRBJ1-3; 9 positions match TRBD1. V shed 6 bases and J 0 bases; nucleotides not matched to a gene: 3. The CDR3 is 15 amino acids. The V gene's germline CDR1 is MNHNS and CDR2 SASEGT. CDR3 residues: CASRHRGLSGNTIYF. The CDR3 nucleotides are TGTGCCAGCAGGCACAGGGGGCTCTCTGGAAACACCATATATTTT.

This chain links TRBV19 with TRBJ2-5, with no clear D. This CDR3 region has 11 residues. The V gene's germline CDR1 is LNHDA and CDR2 SQIVND (reference sequence). V was trimmed by 10 bases and J by 5 bases, leaving 11 bases between them. The CDR3 here is CATSMGETQYF. CDR3 coding DNA: TGTGCCACAAGTATGGGGGAGACCCAGTACTTC.

There are many counts of this clonotype. The chain couples TRBV27 to TRBJ2-1; D is ambiguous. V lost 3 bases, J lost 3 bases, and 9 bases lay in between. CDR3 length: 14 residues. Germline V gene sequence: CDR1 MNHEY, CDR2 SMNVEV (reference sequence). The CDR3 here is CASSFSSDYNEQFF. CDR3 nucleotide sequence: TGTGCCAGCAGTTTCTCCAGCGACTACAATGAGCAGTTCTTC.

This clonotype was seen repeatedly, ten times or more. V usage is TRBV18 and J usage is TRBJ2-3; no definite D call. CDR3 length: 14 residues. The V and J ends lost 5 bases and 1 base respectively, with 10 bases between them. Germline V gives CDR1 KGHSH, CDR2 LQKENI. As DNA, the CDR3 is TGTGCCAGCTCAGAGGAGTCCGGCACAGATACGCAGTATTTT. Its translation is CASSEESGTDTQYF.

This clonotype was found many times. V usage is TRBV30 and J usage is TRBJ1-5, with D hard to call. CDR1 is GTSNPN, CDR2 SVGIG, per germline (reference sequence). The CDR3 is made up of 14 amino acids. Trimming cost V 1 base and J 1 base, with 8 bases left between them. The CDR3 DNA reads TGTGCCTGGAGTGGCGCAGTGAGCAATCAGCCCCAGCATTTT. It encodes CAWSGAVSNQPQHF.

CDR3 amino acids: CASRVPRGNTIYF. CDR3 in DNA: TGTGCCAGCAGGGTACCGAGAGGAAACACCATATATTTT. The chain combines TRBV7-6 with TRBJ1-3; D is uncertain. CDR1 is SGHVS and CDR2 is FNYEAQ in the germline V gene. V lost 6 bases, J lost 4 bases, and 10 bases lay in between. The CDR3 covers 13 residues.

At least ten counts were recorded for this clonotype. The V call is TRBV14, the J call TRBJ2-7; 7 bases line up with TRBD2. Germline CDR1 reads SGHDN; CDR2 reads FVKESK. The CDR3 runs to 16 residues. V shed 0 bases and J 1 base; nucleotides not matched to a gene: 6. CDR3 sequence (DNA): TGTGCCAGCAGCCAAGAGAAGGGACTACGATCCTACGAGCAGTACTTC. It translates to CASSQEKGLRSYEQYF.